The rows below give T cell receptor beta chains drawn from one sample of a study of OX40 agonist ivuxolimab in advanced cancers. Method: immunoSEQ multiplex PCR; TCRdb's copy keeps in-frame clones and lacks some. Of tens of thousands of clones listed, approximately 81% are singletons. The sequencing used CD4+ or CD8+ T cells sorted from blood, collected in a trial of the OX40 agonist ivuxolimab. The origin of the receptors is an adult with an advanced solid tumor such as melanoma, head and neck, liver or kidney cancer. Each CDR3 is given with its conserved first and last residue. The D gene is left open where the match is weak. Expanded clones get a size class; other rows say once, few or many, or leave the size out.

D gene	V gene	clone size	J gene	CDR3 DNA	CDR3 protein
-	TRBV27	-	TRBJ2-3	TGTGCCAGCAGTTCCTACACAGATACGCAGTATTTT	CASSSYTDTQYF
-	TRBV2	-	TRBJ2-6	TGTGCCAGCAGTGAAGGAGGGGCCAACGTCCTGACTTTC	CASSEGGANVLTF
TRBD1	TRBV10-3	-	TRBJ1-6	TGTGCCACCCTTCAGGGGGGGAATTCACCCCTCCACTTT	CATLQGGNSPLHF
TRBD1	TRBV7-9	-	TRBJ2-5	TGTGCCAGCAGCTTAGCGGAAGGACAGGGCAGCCAGTACTTC	CASSLAEGQGSQYF
-	TRBV14	few	TRBJ1-1	TGTGCCAGCAGCCCGGACAGCATGAACACTGAAGCTTTCTTT	CASSPDSMNTEAFF
TRBD1	TRBV6-5	-	TRBJ1-2	TGTGCCAGCGGCCACAGACAGGGACCCCCCTATGGCTACACCTTC	CASGHRQGPPYGYTF
TRBD2	TRBV6-5	-	TRBJ2-2	TGTGCCAGCACCCGGGGGGGGACTTACACCGGGGAGCTGTTTTTT	CASTRGGTYTGELFF
TRBD1	TRBV7-2	-	TRBJ1-5	TGTGCCAGCAGCTTAACAGGGGTCTACAATCAGCCCCAGCATTTT	CASSLTGVYNQPQHF
TRBD1	TRBV6-1	-	TRBJ1-1	TGTGCCAGCAGTGAAGGACAGGGATATATGAACACTGAAGCTTTCTTT	CASSEGQGYMNTEAFF
-	TRBV7-9	-	TRBJ2-3	TGTGCCAGCAGCTACACGGGCAAAGATACGCAGTATTTT	CASSYTGKDTQYF
TRBD2	TRBV6-1	once	TRBJ2-3	TGTGCCAGCATGAAGGGACTAGCGGGGGCGGATACGCAGTATTTT	CASMKGLAGADTQYF
-	TRBV5-1	-	TRBJ1-1	TGCGCCAGCAGCGACGCTGAGAACACTGAAGCTTTCTTT	CASSDAENTEAFF
TRBD2	TRBV28	-	TRBJ2-7	TGTGCCAGCAGTTCGGGGGGGCCAGGCCACGAGCAGTACTTC	CASSSGGPGHEQYF
TRBD1	TRBV7-2	-	TRBJ2-7	TGTGCCAGCACCCCGGGACAGGGTTCCTACGAGCAGTACTTC	CASTPGQGSYEQYF
-	TRBV27	few	TRBJ2-5	TGTGCCAGCAGTTCTATTCGACAGGCCCAGACCCAGTACTTC	CASSSIRQAQTQYF
TRBD2	TRBV5-1	-	TRBJ2-7	TGCGCCAGCAGCCCCCGGGGGGGCGATGGCTCCTACGAGCAGTACTTC	CASSPRGGDGSYEQYF
-	TRBV25-1	-	TRBJ2-5	TGTGCCAGCAACCCCAGGGGTGGGCAAGAGACCCAGTACTTC	CASNPRGGQETQYF
-	TRBV6-5	-	TRBJ2-5	TGTGCCAGCAGTTACAGTTACGGAGAGACCCAGTACTTC	CASSYSYGETQYF
TRBD1	TRBV6-4	-	TRBJ2-7	TGTGCCAGCAGTGATTCCCTTACCCTCCGCCGGGACAGGTCCTACGAGCAGTACTTC	CASSDSLTLRRDRSYEQYF
-	TRBV12-5	-	TRBJ1-4	TGTGCTAGTGGTCTAGTTCTGAACTCAGGGGCTCGCCGTGAAAAACTGTTTTTT	CASGLVLNSGARREKLFF
-	TRBV6-6	-	TRBJ2-2	TGTGCCAGCAGGGTTGACACTAGGAACACCGGGGAGCTGTTTTTT	CASRVDTRNTGELFF
-	TRBV12-5	-	TRBJ2-1	TGTGCTAGTGGTTCGGGTGACCGAGGGCAGTTCTTC	CASGSGDRGQFF
-	TRBV6-6	-	TRBJ2-7	TGTGCCAGCAGTTACTCGTCAAGCTACGAGCAGTACTTC	CASSYSSSYEQYF
-	TRBV5-1	-	TRBJ1-5	TGCGCCAGCAGCTTGGCAGGTTCCCCCAATCAGCCCCAGCATTTT	CASSLAGSPNQPQHF
TRBD1	TRBV6-5	-	TRBJ2-2	TGTGCCAGCAGTTACGACAGGGGCACCGGGGAGCTGTTTTTT	CASSYDRGTGELFF
-	TRBV18	-	TRBJ1-3	TGTGCCAGCTCACCACCGGCCAACTCTGGAAACACCATATATTTT	CASSPPANSGNTIYF
-	TRBV5-1	-	TRBJ1-5	TGCGCCAGCAGCTTAGATCTCAATCAGCCCCAGCATTTT	CASSLDLNQPQHF
-	TRBV5-6	-	TRBJ2-7	TGTGCCAGCGGACGGGGGGCGGACTACGAGCAGTACTTC	CASGRGADYEQYF
-	TRBV6-1	-	TRBJ1-5	TGTGCCAGCAGTTATTGGCAGGAGAATCAGCCCCAGCATTTT	CASSYWQENQPQHF
-	TRBV7-6	-	TRBJ2-3	TGTGCCAGCAGCTTAGCGGGCGCAGATACGCAGTATTTT	CASSLAGADTQYF
-	TRBV5-1	few	TRBJ2-3	TGCGCCAGCAGGGGCAGCACTAGCACAGATACGCAGTATTTT	CASRGSTSTDTQYF
-	TRBV21-1	-	TRBJ2-7	TGTGCCAGCAGCAACGGACAGGGTTTTTACGAGCAGTACTTC	CASSNGQGFYEQYF
-	TRBV10-3	-	TRBJ1-3	TGTGCCATCAGTGACCGGGGAGGAAACACCATATATTTT	CAISDRGGNTIYF
-	TRBV6-1	-	TRBJ2-2	TGTGCCAGCAGTGAATACTGGGGGGTGAACACCGGGGAGCTGTTTTTT	CASSEYWGVNTGELFF
TRBD2	TRBV7-9	-	TRBJ2-3	TGTGCCAGCAGCTTTCTAGCGGGGGAAGCAGATACGCAGTATTTT	CASSFLAGEADTQYF
-	TRBV6-1	-	TRBJ2-7	TGTGCCAGCAGTGGGAACCAGGGGACACCAGGCGAGCAGTACTTC	CASSGNQGTPGEQYF
-	TRBV9	-	TRBJ1-2	TGTGCCAGCAGCGCTTTACCGGACGGTGGGGGCTACACCTTC	CASSALPDGGGYTF
TRBD1	TRBV19	-	TRBJ2-3	TGTGCCAGTAAGGGACAGGGGACAGATACGCAGTATTTT	CASKGQGTDTQYF
-	TRBV14	-	TRBJ2-7	TGTGCCAGCAGCCAAGATCCAAACTATCAAGCGCAGTACTTC	CASSQDPNYQAQYF
-	TRBV10-1	-	TRBJ2-1	TGCGCCAGCAGTGAGGCCGGGGGAAATTACAATGAGCAGTTCTTC	CASSEAGGNYNEQFF
-	TRBV19	-	TRBJ2-5	TGTGCCAGTAGTATGCCCAGAGATTCGGAGACCCAGTACTTC	CASSMPRDSETQYF
-	TRBV7-2	-	TRBJ2-2	TGTGCCAGCAGCAAAAGGTCCGGGGAGCTGTTTTTT	CASSKRSGELFF
-	TRBV2	-	TRBJ1-1	TGTGCCAGCATGCTGAGGGGGACTGAAGCTTTCTTT	CASMLRGTEAFF
-	TRBV7-2	-	TRBJ1-1	TGTGCCAGCAGCTTACCGGGGGGGATGAACACTGAAGCTTTCTTT	CASSLPGGMNTEAFF
TRBD1	TRBV4-1	-	TRBJ1-2	TGCGCCAGCAGCCAAGGGGACAGGGTGGGTGAACTATATGGCTACACCTTC	CASSQGDRVGELYGYTF
TRBD2	TRBV27	few	TRBJ2-1	TGTGCCAGCAGTTTATCGGTTAGCGGGGGGTCCTACAATGAGCAGTTCTTC	CASSLSVSGGSYNEQFF
-	TRBV2	-	TRBJ2-3	TGTGCCAGCAGTCAGAACACAGATACGCAGTATTTT	CASSQNTDTQYF
-	TRBV11-1	-	TRBJ2-3	TGTGCCAGCACCTTCGGTGGCACAGATACGCAGTATTTT	CASTFGGTDTQYF
-	TRBV7-9	-	TRBJ2-5	TGTGCCAGCAGCCTAATAGTGGGAGAGACCCAGTACTTC	CASSLIVGETQYF
-	TRBV5-1	-	TRBJ1-1	TGCGCCAGCAGCTTGTCGCCAGGGACCATGAACACTGAAGCTTTCTTT	CASSLSPGTMNTEAFF
-	TRBV2	-	TRBJ1-1	TGTGCCAGCCGCGGTGTTAAGGGGCAGACTGAAGCTTTCTTT	CASRGVKGQTEAFF
-	TRBV19	few	TRBJ1-5	TGTGCCAGTAGTCGGGACCCAAATCAGCCCCAGCATTTT	CASSRDPNQPQHF
TRBD2	TRBV10-3	-	TRBJ2-3	TGTGCCATCGGAAAGGGCGGGAGGGACCGCACAGATACGCAGTATTTT	CAIGKGGRDRTDTQYF
-	TRBV20-1	-	TRBJ2-3	TGCAGTGCGATCTCCACTGTTGCGCAGTATTTT	CSAISTVAQYF